The 4 T cell receptor beta chains reported below all come from one sample, sequenced in a study of blood T cell repertoires in COVID-19. Assay used: immunoSEQ multiplex PCR; TCRdb lists only in-frame clones, some missing. The sample has 170,000 or so clones; about 85% are singletons. The specimen sequenced was PBMCs or T cells enriched from blood (not recorded which). Receptors were obtained from a man aged 35 to 55 who had recovered from COVID-19.

This chain links TRBV6-5 with TRBJ1-3, with D tentatively TRBD1 (5 bases). The CDR3 contains 15 residues. Germline V gene data show CDR1 as MNHEY and CDR2 as SVGAGI. The germline V and J ends were trimmed by 6 bases and 0 bases, with 12 bases remaining between them. The CDR3 sequence is CASSLDILSGNTIYF. CDR3 nucleotide sequence: TGTGCCAGCAGCCTGGACATTCTCTCTGGAAACACCATATATTTT.

The chain joins TRBV19 to TRBJ2-1, with 7 bases lining up with TRBD1. Per the germline V gene, CDR1 is LNHDA and CDR2 is SQIVND (reference sequence). Trimming removed 1 base from V and 4 bases from J; junction bases left unmatched: 10. The CDR3 sequence is 17 residues long. The CDR3 DNA reads as TGTGCCAGTAGTATAGTAGAGGGACAGACAAATTACAATGAGCAGTTCTTC. As protein: CASSIVEGQTNYNEQFF.

With regard to this clone: Distinct nucleotide sequences in the sample also encode this CDR3. V is TRBV5-1 and J is TRBJ2-7; maybe TRBD1 (6 bases). Trimming stripped 0 bases from V and 2 bases from J, with 6 bases between. Per germline, CDR1 SGHRS and CDR2 YFSETQ. This CDR3 region has 13 residues. The CDR3 spells CASSLEGAYEQYF. CDR3 DNA sequence: TGCGCCAGCAGCTTGGAGGGGGCCTACGAGCAGTACTTC.

J is TRBJ1-5 and V is TRBV7-9; D is unresolved. The length of the CDR3 is 14 residues. V shed 4 bases and J shed 6 bases, with 13 bases lying between them. CDR1 is SEHNR and CDR2 is FQNEAQ in the germline V gene (reference sequence). CDR3 sequence (DNA): TGTGCCAGCAGCTCCTCCGGATGGAGTCAGCCCCAGCATTTT. This codes for CASSSSGWSQPQHF.